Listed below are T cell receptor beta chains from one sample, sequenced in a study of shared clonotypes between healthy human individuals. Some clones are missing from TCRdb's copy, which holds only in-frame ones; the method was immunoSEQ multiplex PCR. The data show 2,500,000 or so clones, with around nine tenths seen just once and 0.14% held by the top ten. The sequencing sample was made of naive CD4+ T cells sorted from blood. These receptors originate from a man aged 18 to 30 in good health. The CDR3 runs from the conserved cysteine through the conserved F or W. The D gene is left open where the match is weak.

CAWTFRDLLYNEQFF | NA | TRBJ2-1 | TRBV30 | 15
CASSLIGSYEQYF | NA | TRBJ2-7 | TRBV5-4 | 13
CASSSLTASANYGYTF | NA | TRBJ1-2 | TRBV6-6 | 16
CASSLVAGSSYEQYF | NA | TRBJ2-7 | TRBV5-1 | 15
CASSPLGEGTEAFF | NA | TRBJ1-1 | TRBV5-8 | 14
CASSELTEAFF | NA | TRBJ1-1 | TRBV6-1 | 11
CASSDDRGPGGYTF | TRBD1 | TRBJ1-2 | TRBV6-4 | 14
CASRGGRSNFYEQYF | NA | TRBJ2-7 | TRBV2 | 15
CAWTFSGTGFWNTEAFF | TRBD1 | TRBJ1-1 | TRBV30 | 17
CASSLGLAGAAYEQYF | TRBD2 | TRBJ2-7 | TRBV7-2 | 16
CASSQGNKDNEQFF | NA | TRBJ2-1 | TRBV4-3 | 14
CASSPPGTGSEQYF | TRBD1 | TRBJ2-7 | TRBV18 | 14
CASSLADGSRTDTQYF | NA | TRBJ2-3 | TRBV5-1 | 16
CASSEGTETQYF | NA | TRBJ2-5 | TRBV5-1 | 12
CASSLWAGGWTDTQYF | TRBD1 | TRBJ2-3 | TRBV7-9 | 16
CASSFYRDAQYF | NA | TRBJ2-3 | TRBV6-6 | 12
CASRGTAGSGNTIYF | TRBD1 | TRBJ1-3 | TRBV6-1 | 15
CASSTNSGRAETQYF | TRBD2 | TRBJ2-5 | TRBV7-9 | 15
CASSAGTSPYNEQFF | TRBD2 | TRBJ2-1 | TRBV7-3 | 15
CASSSAAYGLRGYEQYF | NA | TRBJ2-7 | TRBV11-2 | 17
CASSRSVDIDTQYF | NA | TRBJ2-3 | TRBV5-1 | 14
CASSWSGGTQETQYF | NA | TRBJ2-5 | TRBV7-9 | 15
CASSAQGMNTEAFF | NA | TRBJ1-1 | TRBV6-4 | 14
CASSHWTSGRAEQFF | TRBD2 | TRBJ2-1 | TRBV14 | 15
CASSDLTTNEKLFF | NA | TRBJ1-4 | TRBV25-1 | 14
CASSLERIGNQPQHF | NA | TRBJ1-5 | TRBV28 | 15
CASSVGWVADSPLHF | NA | TRBJ1-6 | TRBV9 | 15
CASSQEVASGSSTDTQYF | TRBD2 | TRBJ2-3 | TRBV4-2 | 18
CASSSGTGKVYGYTF | TRBD1 | TRBJ1-2 | TRBV6-5 | 15
CASSLDTGPFNEQFF | NA | TRBJ2-1 | TRBV7-9 | 15
CAIYRDRGYEQYF | TRBD1 | TRBJ2-7 | TRBV27 | 13
CASSVGGSFSEQYF | NA | TRBJ2-7 | TRBV6-5 | 14
CASIKGVNTGELFF | NA | TRBJ2-2 | TRBV7-9 | 14
CASSTERGETQYF | TRBD2 | TRBJ2-5 | TRBV7-2 | 13
CASSQDRGVQETQYF | TRBD1 | TRBJ2-5 | TRBV7-7 | 15
CASSEVTVGANVLTF | NA | TRBJ2-6 | TRBV2 | 15
CAISSQATNTGELFF | NA | TRBJ2-2 | TRBV10-3 | 15
CSVEGGRMNTEAFF | NA | TRBJ1-1 | TRBV29-1 | 14
CASSVGTPFYEQYF | NA | TRBJ2-7 | TRBV6-1 | 14
CASSLGLHVMDAGGYTF | NA | TRBJ1-2 | TRBV11-2 | 17
CASRGGTANTEAFF | NA | TRBJ1-1 | TRBV2 | 14
CASSTSVTGELFF | NA | TRBJ2-2 | TRBV6-1 | 13
CASSYSTDSGANVLTF | NA | TRBJ2-6 | TRBV6-6 | 16
CASSWREGTGELFF | NA | TRBJ2-2 | TRBV6-5 | 14
CASSPGLAGGRYNEQFF | TRBD2 | TRBJ2-1 | TRBV11-2 | 17
CASSSTRGGGDQETQYF | TRBD2 | TRBJ2-5 | TRBV5-1 | 17
CASSIDRGAASSYNEQFF | NA | TRBJ2-1 | TRBV19 | 18